This TCR beta chain was captured by sequencing in a study of shared clonotypes between healthy human individuals. The study, taken as a whole, reports: Sharing across four donors was highest in naive CD4 (around 5%) and lowest in memory CD8 (roughly 0.4%). Naive subsets typically showed greater estimated richness than memory subsets. Clonotypes shared by all four donors outscored non-shared clonotypes in generation probability.

Unmatched junction bases numbered 9, after V lost 4 bases and J lost 6 bases. The length of the CDR3 is 14 residues. Germline-derived CDR1 and CDR2 are SGHAT and FQNNGV. Execution of the assay was at deep level. Sequenced by immunoSEQ multiplex PCR; TCRdb stores in-frame clones only, minus some. Among roughly 2 million clones listed, approximately 96% were seen once. On this clone itself: What it recognizes is unknown.

The specimen was naive CD4+ T cells sorted from blood. Subset meaning: CD45RA+ positively selected. The chain uses TRBV11-2 and TRBJ2-7, with 7 bases lining up with TRBD2. This receptor was obtained from a man between 18 and 29 years old in good health. The CDR3 DNA reads as TGTGCCAGCAGCTCTCAGCGGGGACCGATCGAGCAGTACTTC. Translation gives CASSSQRGPIEQYF.